This is a list of T cell receptor beta chains from one sample in a study of blood T cell repertoires in COVID-19. Here immunoSEQ multiplex PCR was the method, and the copy in TCRdb shows in-frame clones only, minus some. Seen here are roughly 52,000 clones, over 75% observed once, and the top ten hold approximately 10%. Sequenced material: peripheral blood. The receptors originated from an elderly man with COVID-19, enrolled during active disease. Both conserved end residues are part of each CDR3. A D gene is named only where the DNA matches it firmly. Rows may omit the clone size; those that give it use once, few, many or a size class.

v_call	d_call	clone_size	j_call	cdr3_aa	cdr3_nt
TRBV4-3	TRBD2	.	TRBJ2-1	CASSQEPGLAQFF	TGCGCCAGCAGCCAAGAGCCGGGACTAGCTCAGTTCTTC
TRBV27	TRBD2	once	TRBJ2-3	CASSSIGLAGVSTDTQYF	TGTGCCAGCAGTTCCATCGGACTAGCGGGGGTTAGCACAGATACGCAGTATTTT
TRBV21-1	.	.	TRBJ2-3	CASSNQPCRGTGCPDTQYF	TGTGCCAGCAGCAACCAACCATGCCGAGGGACAGGCTGTCCGGATACGCAGTATTTT
TRBV4-1	TRBD1	.	TRBJ1-6	CASSLRETGGNSPLHF	TGCGCCAGCAGCCTCAGGGAGACAGGGGGGAATTCACCCCTCCACTTT
TRBV4-3	.	.	TRBJ1-6	CASSQESAAVGNSPLHF	TGCGCCAGCAGCCAAGAATCAGCGGCCGTAGGTAATTCACCCCTCCACTTT
TRBV15	.	once	TRBJ2-2	CATSRDRVGRELFF	TGTGCCACCAGCAGAGACAGGGTGGGGCGGGAGCTGTTTTTT
TRBV6-5	TRBD1	.	TRBJ1-2	CASRRGQGDGYTF	TGTGCCAGCAGACGAGGACAGGGAGATGGCTACACCTTC
TRBV5-5	TRBD1	.	TRBJ2-1	CASSGTGNYNEQFF	TGTGCCAGCAGCGGGACAGGGAACTACAATGAGCAGTTCTTC
TRBV5-1	.	.	TRBJ2-1	CASSAGQLTYNEQFF	TGCGCCAGCAGCGCCGGACAGTTAACGTACAATGAGCAGTTCTTC
TRBV9	.	.	TRBJ1-4	CASSAPAAGGRGREKLFF	TGTGCCAGCAGCGCCCCTGCCGCGGGGGGACGAGGACGCGAAAAACTGTTTTTT
TRBV6-5	.	.	TRBJ2-1	CASSRDLVSDEQFF	TGTGCCAGCAGTCGGGACTTGGTGAGCGATGAGCAGTTCTTC
TRBV7-2	TRBD1	.	TRBJ2-7	CASSPRQGYEQYF	TGTGCCAGCAGCCCAAGACAGGGCTACGAGCAGTACTTC